The 5 T cell receptor beta chains given below trace back to one sample, sequenced in a study of T cell responses to AZD1222 COVID-19 vaccine. Sequencing was performed with immunoSEQ multiplex PCR; in TCRdb, only in-frame clones are kept and a portion is missing. The table includes about 160,000 clones, over 80% detected once. The sample consisted of peripheral blood, taken on day 0 of AZD1222 vaccination. These receptors were taken from an adult in good health.

The chain has TRBV7-9 and TRBJ1-4; 7 bases map to TRBD1. CDR3 size: 14 residues. V was clipped by 5 bases and J by 4 bases; unmatched bases: 4. CDR1 and CDR2 (germline): SEHNR, FQNEAQ (reference sequence). In DNA form, the CDR3 reads TGTGCCAGCAGCCCCGGACAGGATAATGAAAAACTGTTTTTT. Amino acids: CASSPGQDNEKLFF.

The gene calls are TRBV28 and TRBJ1-5; D is undetermined. Per the germline V gene, CDR1 is MDHEN and CDR2 is SYDVKM. V gave up 6 bases and J gave up 3 bases, with 18 bases separating them. The CDR3 length is 16 residues. CDR3 bases: TGTGCCAGCAGCTCGACGGGCCCCGTCCTCAATCAGCCCCAGCATTTT. Translation: CASSSTGPVLNQPQHF.

The CDR3, as DNA: TGCGCCAGCAGCTTGCTTGCGGGAACTAATGAAAAACTGTTTTTT. Its protein product is CASSLLAGTNEKLFF. The chain couples TRBV5-1 to TRBJ1-4; D unresolved. Between the trimmed V and J ends, which lost 1 base and 1 base, there was a span of 8 bases. CDR3 length: 15 amino acids. CDR1 is SGHRS, CDR2 YFSETQ, per germline.

This chain connects TRBV5-1 to TRBJ1-4, with D unresolved. Germline V gives CDR1 SGHRS, CDR2 YFSETQ. The CDR3 has 17 amino acids. V was cut by 2 bases and J by 1 base, with 15 bases left in between. The chain's CDR3 is CASSFAQASLTNEKLFF. CDR3 bases: TGCGCCAGCAGCTTTGCTCAGGCAAGCCTAACTAATGAAAAACTGTTTTTT.

In DNA, the CDR3 is TGTGCCAGCAGCTTAGTTGTCGGGATGAACACTGAAGCTTTCTTT. It translates to CASSLVVGMNTEAFF. This chain connects TRBV7-8 to TRBJ1-1, with D hard to call. Germline lookup yields CDR1 SGHVS and CDR2 FQNEAQ. V dropped 1 base and J dropped 0 bases, with 9 bases sitting between them. The CDR3 totals 15 residues.